The 19 T cell receptor beta chains reported below all come from one sample, sequenced in a study of blood T cells in healthy people across ages. A second PCR of 7 to 11 cycles used a sample-barcoded 5' primer and a J-beta primer mix. TCRdb itself ran the 5' RACE reads through MiXCR, one entry per CDR3 protein. The sample has about 1.4 million distinct CDR3 sequences; 59% are singletons. Source material: blood. The origin of the receptors is a man between 18 and 29 years old in good health.

The chain couples TRBV5-1 to TRBJ2-7; D may be TRBD2 (7 bases). The last part of the DNA fits TRBJ2-4 better; the J call may be wrong. Germline V gene lookup returns CDR1 SGHRS and CDR2 YFSETQ. The CDR3 extends over 15 amino acids. The CDR3 is CASSLAQGGGNIQYF. The CDR3 bases are TGCGCCAGCAGCTTGGCGCAGGGAGGGGGAAACATTCAGTACTTC.

The chain uses TRBV20-1 and TRBJ2-1, with no clear D. The CDR3 is made up of 13 amino acids. Trimming took off 1 base at V and 3 bases at J, with 7 bases between the two ends. The germline V gene encodes CDR1 DFQATT and CDR2 SNEGSKA (reference sequence). In nucleotides, the CDR3 is TGCAGTGCTAGAGGAACGGTCTACAATGAGCAGTTCTTC. The encoded protein is CSARGTVYNEQFF.

Points on this clonotype: The junction departs from germline at one end; a sequencing error may be responsible. The chain joins TRBV2 to TRBJ1-4; 8 nucleotides agree with TRBD1. The CDR3 is 14 residues long. Germline V gene lookup returns CDR1 SNHLY and CDR2 FYNNEI. DNA of the CDR3: TGCGCCAGCGCAGGGGGCCCAACTAATGAAAAACTGTTTTTT. Protein: CASAGGPTNEKLFF.

For the CDR3, the DNA is TGTGCCAGCAGCCGCCCTGACAGGGGATCGGACAATGAGCAGTTCTTC. The encoded protein is CASSRPDRGSDNEQFF. The genes are TRBV12-3 or TRBV12-4 and TRBJ2-1, with 8 bases fitting TRBD1. The length of the CDR3 is 16 residues. The J segment lost 5 bases and the V segment lost 6 bases, leaving 12 bases of the junction unmatched.

The chain is built from TRBV4-1 and TRBJ2-3; D may be TRBD1 or TRBD2 (6 bases each). Trimming took off 4 bases at V and 2 bases at J, with 13 bases between the two ends. CDR3 length: 15 residues. The V gene's germline CDR1 is MGHRA and CDR2 YSYEKL. CDR3 sequence: CASSPRGRDTDTQYF. The CDR3 DNA reads as TGCGCCAGCAGCCCCCGGGGGCGGGACACAGATACGCAGTATTTT.

This clonotype has only a few counts. This chain joins TRBV4-3 and TRBJ2-3; TRBD1 agrees at 7 bases. V lost 5 bases and J lost 6; bases outside the gene matches: 8. The CDR3 has 14 residues. Germline lookup yields CDR1 LGHNA and CDR2 YSLEER. CDR3 bases: TGCGCCAGCAGCTCCCGGACAGGACGGGATACGCAGTATTTT. This sequence encodes CASSSRTGRDTQYF.

This clonotype was seen only a few times. This sequence joins TRBV20-1 and TRBJ2-3, with D possibly being TRBD2 (6 bases). This CDR3 comprises 13 residues. V lost 5 bases and J 1 base, leaving 10 bases between the germline ends. Germline CDR1 reads DFQATT; CDR2 reads SNEGSKA (reference sequence). The CDR3 sequence is CSAPRGGTDTQYF. CDR3 nucleotide sequence: TGCAGTGCTCCTCGCGGGGGCACAGATACGCAGTATTTT.

This chain joins TRBV9 and TRBJ2-1; no reliable D call. The CDR3 contains 13 residues. Germline V CDR1 and CDR2: SGDLS, YYNGEE. V gave up 3 bases and J gave up 7 bases, with 11 bases separating them. The DNA of the CDR3 is TGTGCCAGCAGCGCCCCTTCATCTAATGAGCAGTTCTTC. It yields the protein CASSAPSSNEQFF. Looking up the rest from reference TRBV9 and TRBJ2-1 gives the full variable domain: DSGVTQTPKHLITATGQRVTLRCSPRSGDLSVYWYQQSLDQGLQFLIQYYNGEERAKGNILERFSAQQFPDLHSELNLSSLELGDSALYFCASSAPSSNEQFFGPGTRLTVL.

This clonotype has just one count. The V call is TRBV20-1, the J call TRBJ1-1; 7 nucleotides match TRBD1. V gave up 6 bases and J gave up 7 bases; unmatched junction bases: 11. This CDR3 is 13 amino acids long. Germline loops: CDR1 DFQATT, CDR2 SNEGSKA (reference sequence). The DNA for the CDR3 is TGCAGTGCGCCCGCAGGGGGGAGACTTGAAGCTTTCTTT. Translated, it gives CSAPAGGRLEAFF.

The V gene is TRBV9, the J gene TRBJ1-4, with D possibly matching TRBD1 (5 bases). V gave up 2 bases and J gave up 3 bases, with 11 bases separating them. CDR1 SGDLS and CDR2 YYNGEE come from the germline V gene. CDR3 size: 15 residues. CDR3 in DNA: TGTGCCAGCAGCGTGGGGACTATCTCTAATGAAAAACTGTTTTTT. Its protein is CASSVGTISNEKLFF.

V usage is TRBV6-6 and J usage is TRBJ1-6, with unresolved D. CDR3 size: 13 residues. V lost 3 bases, J lost 7 bases, and 7 bases lay in between. Germline CDR1 reads MNHNY; CDR2 reads SVGAGI (reference sequence). For the CDR3, the DNA is TGTGCCAGCAGTTATGGCGAGAATTCACCCCTCCACTTT. It translates to CASSYGENSPLHF.

This chain links TRBV11-3 with TRBJ2-7, with 13 bases aligning to TRBD2. Germline V gives CDR1 SGHNT, CDR2 YENEEA. Germline trimming cut 1 base from V and 7 bases from J; bases unmatched to any gene: 13. The length of the CDR3 is 18 residues. The CDR3 DNA reads as TGTGCCAGCAGCTTAGCCTGGGGGGGGACTAGCGGGAAGCATGAGCAGTACTTC. Its translation: CASSLAWGGTSGKHEQYF.

The chain recombines TRBV20-1 with TRBJ2-5; D might be TRBD1 (6 bases). The CDR3 has 15 amino acids. V was cut by 2 bases and J by 4 bases, with 17 bases left in between. Germline V gives CDR1 DFQATT, CDR2 SNEGSKA (reference sequence). For the CDR3, the DNA is TGCAGTGCTAGATCCCCAAGTGGGGGCCCAGAGACCCAGTACTTC. Translation: CSARSPSGGPETQYF.

The chain recombines TRBV6-2 or TRBV6-3 with TRBJ2-5, with TRBD1 identical over 7 bases. The tail of the sequence fits TRBJ2-7 better, so the J call may be wrong. The CDR3 has 15 residues. The germline V gene encodes CDR1 MNHEY and CDR2 SVGEGT. CDR3 DNA sequence: TGTGCCAGCAGTTACTCGGGCAGGGGGAACTACGAGCAGTACTTC. This translates into CASSYSGRGNYEQYF.

This rearrangement joins TRBV29-1 to TRBJ2-3; a weak D match, TRBD1 (6 bases). V was shortened by 7 bases and J by 0 bases, with 20 bases between the two germline ends. Germline loops: CDR1 SQVTM, CDR2 ANQGSEA. The CDR3 sequence is 16 residues long. CDR3 sequence reads: CSATHRVRGSTDTQYF. The CDR3 DNA reads TGCAGCGCTACTCACCGGGTCAGGGGAAGCACAGATACGCAGTATTTT.

The V gene is TRBV11-2, the J gene TRBJ2-5; D gene uncertain. In germline, CDR1 is SGHAT, CDR2 FQNNGV. Trimming shortened V by 2 bases and J by 1 base, and 8 bases separated the two germline ends. The CDR3 is 14 residues long. The CDR3 DNA follows: TGTGCCAGCAGCTTATTCGTTAGCCAAGAGACCCAGTACTTC. It yields the protein CASSLFVSQETQYF.

This chain joins TRBV10-3 and TRBJ1-2; D not resolved. The V end lost 3 bases, the J end lost 0 bases, and 8 bases lay between the germline ends. The CDR3 covers 14 residues. CDR1 and CDR2 (germline): ENHRY, SYGVKD. This chain's CDR3 is CAISEVGTNYGYTF. The CDR3 bases are TGTGCCATCAGTGAAGTAGGAACTAACTATGGCTACACCTTC.

V and J are TRBV29-1 and TRBJ2-3, with 11 bases that match TRBD1. CDR1 and CDR2 (germline): SQVTM, ANQGSEA. The CDR3 totals 15 residues. V trimming: 6 bases; J trimming: 4 bases; junction bases outside the gene matches: 9. The CDR3 DNA sequence: TGCAGCGTGGACAGGGGGCAAATCACCGCAGATACGCAGTATTTT. It yields the protein CSVDRGQITADTQYF.

In the case of this clonotype: A read error may account for a junction end that differs from germline. The rearrangement joins TRBV12-3 or TRBV12-4 to TRBJ2-1, with D unresolved. The CDR3 sequence is 12 residues long. CDR3 nucleotides: TGTGCCAGCAGCGGACCCTACAATGAGCATTACTTC. Protein sequence: CASSGPYNEHYF.